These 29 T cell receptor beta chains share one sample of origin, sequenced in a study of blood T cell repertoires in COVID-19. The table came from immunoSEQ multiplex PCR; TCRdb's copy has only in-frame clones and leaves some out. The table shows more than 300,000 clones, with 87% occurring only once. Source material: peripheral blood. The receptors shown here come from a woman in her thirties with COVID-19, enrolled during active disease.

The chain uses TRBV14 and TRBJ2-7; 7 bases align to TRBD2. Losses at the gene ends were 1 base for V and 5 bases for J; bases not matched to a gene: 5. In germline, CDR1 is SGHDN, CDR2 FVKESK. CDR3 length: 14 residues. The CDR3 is CASSQGVSGDEQYF. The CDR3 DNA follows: TGTGCCAGCAGCCAAGGGGTAAGCGGGGACGAGCAGTACTTC.

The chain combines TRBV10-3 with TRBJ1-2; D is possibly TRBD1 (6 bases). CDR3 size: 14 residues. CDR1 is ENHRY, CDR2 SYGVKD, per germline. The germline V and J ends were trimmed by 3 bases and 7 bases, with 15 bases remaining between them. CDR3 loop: CAISDKTGLVGYTF. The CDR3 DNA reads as TGTGCCATCAGTGATAAAACAGGGTTGGTTGGCTACACCTTC.

The chain's CDR3 is CASVGVSGANVLTF. The CDR3 bases are TGTGCCAGCGTCGGGGTCTCTGGGGCCAACGTCCTGACTTTC. The chain employs TRBV9 and TRBJ2-6, with D possibly TRBD2 on 5 matching bases. The germline V gene encodes CDR1 SGDLS and CDR2 YYNGEE. This CDR3 is built from 14 residues. Trimming took 7 bases from V and 0 from J, leaving 8 bases between them.

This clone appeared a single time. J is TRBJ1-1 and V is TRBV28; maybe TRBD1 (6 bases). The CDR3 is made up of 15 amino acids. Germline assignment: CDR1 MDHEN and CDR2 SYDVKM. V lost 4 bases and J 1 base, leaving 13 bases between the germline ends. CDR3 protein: CASSSWDIGNTEAFF. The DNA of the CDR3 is TGTGCCAGCAGTTCTTGGGACATCGGGAACACTGAAGCTTTCTTT. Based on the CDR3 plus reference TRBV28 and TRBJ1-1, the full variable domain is DVKVTQSSRYLVKRTGEKVFLECVQDMDHENMFWYRQDPGLGLRLIYFSYDVKMKEKGDIPEGYSVSREKKERFSLILESASTNQTSMYLCASSSWDIGNTEAFFGQGTRLTVV.

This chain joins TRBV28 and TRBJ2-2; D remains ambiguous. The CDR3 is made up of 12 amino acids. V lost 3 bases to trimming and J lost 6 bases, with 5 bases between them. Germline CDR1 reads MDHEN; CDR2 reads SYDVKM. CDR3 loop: CASSFLSGELFF. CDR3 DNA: TGTGCCAGCAGTTTCCTTTCCGGGGAGCTGTTTTTT.

CDR3 nucleotides: TGTGCCAGCAGCGGGACTTCCTTGGGGGAAGCTTTCTTT. Protein: CASSGTSLGEAFF. The chain couples TRBV19 to TRBJ1-1; possibly TRBD1 for D (5 bases). Germline assignment: CDR1 LNHDA and CDR2 SQIVND (reference sequence). The CDR3 contains 13 residues. V was cut by 9 bases and J by 8 bases, with 19 bases left in between. The whole variable domain, remainder taken from reference TRBV19 and TRBJ1-1, is DGGITQSPKYLFRKEGQNVTLSCEQNLNHDAMYWYRQDPGQGLRLIYYSQIVNDFQKGDIAEGYSVSREKKESFPLTVTSAQKNPTAFYLCASSGTSLGEAFFGQGTRLTVV.

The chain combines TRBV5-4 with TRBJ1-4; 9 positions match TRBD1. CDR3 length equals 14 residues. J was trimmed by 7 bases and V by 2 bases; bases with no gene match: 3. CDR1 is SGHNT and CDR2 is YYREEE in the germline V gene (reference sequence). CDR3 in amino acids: CASSFGTGPEKLFF. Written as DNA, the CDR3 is TGTGCCAGCAGCTTCGGGACAGGGCCTGAAAAACTGTTTTTT.

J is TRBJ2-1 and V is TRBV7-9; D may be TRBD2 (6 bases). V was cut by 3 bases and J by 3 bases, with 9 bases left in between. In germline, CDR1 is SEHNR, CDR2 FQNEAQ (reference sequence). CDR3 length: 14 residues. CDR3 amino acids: CASSFGSSYNEQFF. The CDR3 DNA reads TGTGCCAGCAGCTTCGGGAGTAGCTACAATGAGCAGTTCTTC.

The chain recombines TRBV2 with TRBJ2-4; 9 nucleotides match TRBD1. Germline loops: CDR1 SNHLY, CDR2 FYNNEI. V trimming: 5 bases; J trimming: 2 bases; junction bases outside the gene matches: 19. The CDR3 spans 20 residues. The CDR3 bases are TGTGCCAGCAGTCCCGATCGGGACAGGGATTATCCTAGCCCCAAAAACATTCAGTACTTC. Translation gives CASSPDRDRDYPSPKNIQYF.

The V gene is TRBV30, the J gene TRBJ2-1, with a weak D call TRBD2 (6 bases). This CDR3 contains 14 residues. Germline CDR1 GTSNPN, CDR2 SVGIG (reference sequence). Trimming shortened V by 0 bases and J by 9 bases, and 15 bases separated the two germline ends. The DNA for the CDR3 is TGTGCCTGGAGTGTAGAGTTTGAGGGAGGTGAGCAGTTCTTC. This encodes CAWSVEFEGGEQFF. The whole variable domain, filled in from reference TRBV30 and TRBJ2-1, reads SQTIHQWPATLVQPVGSPLSLECTVEGTSNPNLYWYRQAAGRGLQLLFYSVGIGQISSEVPQNLSASRPQDRQFILSSKKLLLSDSGFYLCAWSVEFEGGEQFFGPGTRLTVL.

CDR3 sequence reads: CSVDVGAGYTF. The CDR3 bases are TGCAGCGTTGACGTGGGGGCCGGCTACACCTTC. V gene TRBV29-1 combines with J gene TRBJ1-2, with a tentative D call TRBD1 (6 bases). Deletions cut 3 bases from V and 8 bases from J, with 10 bases between. The CDR3 is made up of 11 amino acids. CDR1 is SQVTM, CDR2 ANQGSEA, per germline.

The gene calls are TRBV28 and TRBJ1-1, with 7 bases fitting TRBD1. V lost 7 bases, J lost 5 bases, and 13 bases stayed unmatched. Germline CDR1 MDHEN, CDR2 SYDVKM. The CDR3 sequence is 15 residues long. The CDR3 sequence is CASTDPRGARTEAFF. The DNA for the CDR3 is TGTGCCAGCACCGACCCCAGGGGGGCGCGAACTGAAGCTTTCTTT.

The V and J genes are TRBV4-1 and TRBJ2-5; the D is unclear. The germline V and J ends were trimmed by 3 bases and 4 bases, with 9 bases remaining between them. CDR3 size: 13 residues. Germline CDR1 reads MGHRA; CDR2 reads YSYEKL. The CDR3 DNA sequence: TGCGCCAGCAGCCAGGCCCCAATAGAGACCCAGTACTTC. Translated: CASSQAPIETQYF.

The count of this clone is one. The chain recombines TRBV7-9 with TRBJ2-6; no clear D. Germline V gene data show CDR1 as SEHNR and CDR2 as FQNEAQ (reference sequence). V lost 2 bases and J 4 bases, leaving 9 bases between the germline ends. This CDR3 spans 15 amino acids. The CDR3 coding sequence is TGTGCCAGCAGCTTAAGCAGGCTCGGGGCCAACGTCCTGACTTTC. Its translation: CASSLSRLGANVLTF. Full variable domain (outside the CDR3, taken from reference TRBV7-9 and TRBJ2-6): DTGVSQNPRHKITKRGQNVTFRCDPISEHNRLYWYRQTLGQGPEFLTYFQNEAQLEKSRLLSDRFSAERPKGSFSTLEIQRTEQGDSAMYLCASSLSRLGANVLTFGAGSRLTVL.

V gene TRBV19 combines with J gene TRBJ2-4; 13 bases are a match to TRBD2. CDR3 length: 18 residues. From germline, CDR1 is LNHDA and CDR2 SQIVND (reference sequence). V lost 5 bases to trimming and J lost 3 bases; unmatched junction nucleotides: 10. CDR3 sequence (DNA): TGTGCCAGTAGTCTCGGACTAGCGGGAGCGGTGGTCAAAAACATTCAGTACTTC. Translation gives CASSLGLAGAVVKNIQYF.

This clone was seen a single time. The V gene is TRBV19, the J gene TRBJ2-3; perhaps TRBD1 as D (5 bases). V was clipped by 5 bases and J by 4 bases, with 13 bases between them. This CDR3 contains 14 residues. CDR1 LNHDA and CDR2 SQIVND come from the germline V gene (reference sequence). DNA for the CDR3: TGTGCCAGTAGTGGCCAGACAGCCCCAGATACGCAGTATTTT. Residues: CASSGQTAPDTQYF.

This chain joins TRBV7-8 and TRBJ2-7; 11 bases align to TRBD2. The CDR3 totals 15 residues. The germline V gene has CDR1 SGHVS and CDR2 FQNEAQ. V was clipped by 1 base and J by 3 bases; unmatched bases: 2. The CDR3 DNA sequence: TGTGCCAGCAGCTTAGGCACTAGCGGGGGCTACGAGCAGTACTTC. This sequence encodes CASSLGTSGGYEQYF.

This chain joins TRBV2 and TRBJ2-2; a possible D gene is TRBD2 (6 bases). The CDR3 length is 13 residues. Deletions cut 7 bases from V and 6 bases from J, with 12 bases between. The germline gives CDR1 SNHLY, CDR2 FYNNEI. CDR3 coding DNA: TGTGCCAGCAAACGGGAGAGGGCCGGGGAGCTGTTTTTT. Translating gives CASKRERAGELFF.

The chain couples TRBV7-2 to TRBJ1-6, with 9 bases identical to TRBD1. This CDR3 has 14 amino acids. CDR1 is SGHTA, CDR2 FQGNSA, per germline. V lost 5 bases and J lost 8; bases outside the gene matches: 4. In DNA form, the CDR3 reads TGTGCCAGCAGCCAGGGACAGGGATATTCACCCCTCCACTTT. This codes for CASSQGQGYSPLHF.

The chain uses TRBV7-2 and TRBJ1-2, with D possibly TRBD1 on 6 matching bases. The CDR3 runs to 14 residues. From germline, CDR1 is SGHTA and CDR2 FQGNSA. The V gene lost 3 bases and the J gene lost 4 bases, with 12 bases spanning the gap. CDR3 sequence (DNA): TGTGCCAGCAGCTTTTCAGGGGCGGTCTATGGCTACACCTTC. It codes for CASSFSGAVYGYTF.

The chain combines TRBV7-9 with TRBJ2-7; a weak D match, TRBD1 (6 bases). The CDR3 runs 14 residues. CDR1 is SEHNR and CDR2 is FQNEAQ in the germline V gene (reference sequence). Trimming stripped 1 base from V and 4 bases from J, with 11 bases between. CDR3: CASSLGQGMYEQYF. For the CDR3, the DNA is TGTGCCAGCAGCTTAGGGCAGGGGATGTACGAGCAGTACTTC.

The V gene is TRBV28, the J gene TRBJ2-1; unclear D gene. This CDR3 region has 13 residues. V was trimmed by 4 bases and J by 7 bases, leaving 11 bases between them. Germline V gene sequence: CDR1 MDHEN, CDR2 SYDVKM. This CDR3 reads CASSYEALNEQFF. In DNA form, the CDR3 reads TGTGCCAGCAGTTATGAGGCTTTGAATGAGCAGTTCTTC.

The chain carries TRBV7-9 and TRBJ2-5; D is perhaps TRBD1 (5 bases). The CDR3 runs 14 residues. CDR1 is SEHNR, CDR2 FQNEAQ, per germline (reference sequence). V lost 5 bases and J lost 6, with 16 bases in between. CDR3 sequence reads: CASSGAGRGKTQYF. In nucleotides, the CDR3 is TGTGCCAGCAGCGGGGCAGGAAGAGGAAAGACCCAGTACTTC. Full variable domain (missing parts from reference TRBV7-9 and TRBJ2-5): DTGVSQNPRHKITKRGQNVTFRCDPISEHNRLYWYRQTLGQGPEFLTYFQNEAQLEKSRLLSDRFSAERPKGSFSTLEIQRTEQGDSAMYLCASSGAGRGKTQYFGPGTRLLVL.

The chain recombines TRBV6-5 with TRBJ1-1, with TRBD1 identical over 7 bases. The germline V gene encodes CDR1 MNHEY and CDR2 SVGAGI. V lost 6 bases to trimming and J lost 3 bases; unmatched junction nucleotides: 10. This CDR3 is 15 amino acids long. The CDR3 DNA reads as TGTGCCAGCAGGACGACCGGGACAGCGGACACTGAAGCTTTCTTT. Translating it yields CASRTTGTADTEAFF.

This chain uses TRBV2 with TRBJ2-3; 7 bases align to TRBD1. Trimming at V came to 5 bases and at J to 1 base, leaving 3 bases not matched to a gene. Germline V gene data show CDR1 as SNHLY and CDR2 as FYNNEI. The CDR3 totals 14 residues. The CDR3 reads CASSSTGGTDTQYF. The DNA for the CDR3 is TGTGCCAGCAGTTCCACAGGGGGCACAGATACGCAGTATTTT.

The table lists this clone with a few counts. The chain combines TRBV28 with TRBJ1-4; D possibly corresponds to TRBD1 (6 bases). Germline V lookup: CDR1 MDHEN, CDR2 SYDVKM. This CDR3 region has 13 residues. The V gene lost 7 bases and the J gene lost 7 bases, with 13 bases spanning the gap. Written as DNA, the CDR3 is TGTGCCAGCAACTCGGGACACGTTGAAAAACTGTTTTTT. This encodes CASNSGHVEKLFF.

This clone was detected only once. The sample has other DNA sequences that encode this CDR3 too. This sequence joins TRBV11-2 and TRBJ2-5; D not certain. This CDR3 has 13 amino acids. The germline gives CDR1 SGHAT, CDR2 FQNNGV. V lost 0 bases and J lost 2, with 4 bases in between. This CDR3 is CASSLEQQETQYF. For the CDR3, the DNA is TGTGCCAGCAGCTTAGAACAGCAAGAGACCCAGTACTTC.

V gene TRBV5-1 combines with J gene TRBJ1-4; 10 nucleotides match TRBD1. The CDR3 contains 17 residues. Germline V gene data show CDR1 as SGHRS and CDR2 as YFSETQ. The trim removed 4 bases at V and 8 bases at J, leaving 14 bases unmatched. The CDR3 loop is CASSLDPGQGTREKLFF. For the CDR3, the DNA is TGCGCCAGCAGCCTAGACCCGGGACAGGGGACCAGGGAAAAACTGTTTTTT. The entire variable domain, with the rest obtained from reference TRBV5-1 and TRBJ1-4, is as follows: KAGVTQTPRYLIKTRGQQVTLSCSPISGHRSVSWYQQTPGQGLQFLFEYFSETQRNKGNFPGRFSGRQFSNSRSEMNVSTLELGDSALYLCASSLDPGQGTREKLFFGSGTQLSVL.

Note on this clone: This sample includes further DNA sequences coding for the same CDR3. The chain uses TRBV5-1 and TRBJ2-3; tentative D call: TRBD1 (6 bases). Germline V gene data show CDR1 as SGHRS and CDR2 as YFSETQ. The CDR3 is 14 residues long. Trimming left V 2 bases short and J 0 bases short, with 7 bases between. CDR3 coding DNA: TGCGCCAGCAGCTTTGGACAGAGCACAGATACGCAGTATTTT. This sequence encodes CASSFGQSTDTQYF.